This TCR beta chain was sequenced for a study of shared clonotypes between healthy human individuals. About the study: Donor ages ranged 18 to 49 years: a couple of women, a few men.

An assay was performed, and its level was deep. Data came from immunoSEQ multiplex PCR; TCRdb stores just in-frame clones and leaves some out. The sample carries around 200,000 clones, 80% to 95% recorded once. For this clone: As yet, its antigen is unknown.

Points from the study as a whole: Clonotypes that were shared across a few donors made up roughly 5.2% of naive CD4 clonotypes.

The junction had 6 bases not matched to a gene; V was cut back by 4 bases and J by 5 bases. The CDR3 is 15 amino acids. Per germline, CDR1 SGHNT and CDR2 YYREEE (reference sequence). The sequencing sample was made of naive CD4+ T cells sorted from blood. Subset specified: CD45RA+ positively selected. The clonotype originates from a young woman in good health. The chain combines TRBV5-4 with TRBJ2-2; 9 bases align to TRBD1. The chain's CDR3 is CASSNWTGATGELFF. The CDR3 DNA is TGTGCCAGCAGCAATTGGACAGGGGCAACCGGGGAGCTGTTTTTT.